The 7 T cell receptor beta chains listed next were all sequenced from one sample in a study of technical replicates of blood from a few donors. Here immunoSEQ multiplex PCR was the method, and the copy in TCRdb shows in-frame clones only, minus some. The table records around 85,000 clones, 94% of them present only once. The sample consisted of T cells isolated from PBMCs. The receptor set was obtained from a human donor in good health.

CDR3 residues: CASYGGAGVDGEQFF. The CDR3 nucleotides are TGTGCCAGTTACGGGGGAGCGGGAGTGGACGGTGAGCAGTTCTTC. The chain recombines TRBV28 with TRBJ2-1, with 8 bases identical to TRBD2. Trimming removed 9 bases from V and 9 bases from J; junction bases left unmatched: 16. The V gene's germline CDR1 is MDHEN and CDR2 SYDVKM. This CDR3 has 15 amino acids.

The chain links TRBV12-5 to TRBJ1-6; 7 bases fit TRBD1. The CDR3 runs to 17 residues. V shed 4 bases and J 7 bases; nucleotides not matched to a gene: 13. Per germline, CDR1 LGHNT and CDR2 FRNRAP. The CDR3 reads CASGSNYRQGFNSPLHF. DNA of the CDR3: TGTGCTAGTGGTTCGAACTACAGACAGGGTTTCAATTCACCCCTCCACTTT.

J is TRBJ2-3 and V is TRBV19; possible D gene TRBD2, 6 bases. The CDR3 totals 13 residues. V was pared by 10 bases and J by 1 base, with 12 bases between. Germline CDR1 and CDR2: LNHDA and SQIVND (reference sequence). This CDR3 reads CATSWGGTDTQYF. In DNA form, the CDR3 reads TGTGCCACCTCCTGGGGGGGCACAGATACGCAGTATTTT.

The gene calls are TRBV27 and TRBJ2-5, with 10 bases matching TRBD1. J gave up 4 bases and V 8 bases, and 19 bases lay outside the gene matches. Germline-derived CDR1 and CDR2 are MNHEY and SMNVEV (reference sequence). This CDR3 contains 18 residues. The CDR3 DNA reads as TGTGCCAGCTTCCCCGGGACAGGGGTCTACCACGGAGTAGAGACCCAGTACTTC. Protein sequence: CASFPGTGVYHGVETQYF.

The chain links TRBV30 to TRBJ1-5; no clear D gene. The CDR3 is 13 residues long. The germline V gene encodes CDR1 GTSNPN and CDR2 SVGIG (reference sequence). Trimming stripped 2 bases from V and 6 bases from J, with 11 bases between. The CDR3 loop reads CAWSPFSGQPQHF. CDR3 sequence (DNA): TGTGCCTGGAGTCCATTTAGTGGTCAGCCCCAGCATTTT.

The chain joins TRBV5-1 to TRBJ2-2; D is unresolved. Germline assignment: CDR1 SGHRS and CDR2 YFSETQ. The CDR3 totals 14 residues. V was trimmed by 1 base and J by 4 bases, leaving 8 bases between them. The CDR3 loop reads CASSLISTTGELFF. The CDR3 region has the DNA TGCGCCAGCAGCTTGATCTCTACCACCGGGGAGCTGTTTTTT.

This clone was observed a single time. The CDR3 protein is CASSSIGTGGNTIYF. The CDR3 DNA sequence: TGTGCCAGCAGCTCTATAGGGACAGGGGGAAACACCATATATTTT. V usage is TRBV7-2 and J usage is TRBJ1-3; 9 bases align to TRBD1. The CDR3 loop spans 15 amino acids. Losses at the gene ends were 4 bases for V and 4 bases for J; bases not matched to a gene: 5. Germline CDR1 reads SGHTA; CDR2 reads FQGNSA.